The 5 T cell receptor beta chains reported below all come from one sample, sequenced in a study of siplizumab effects on memory and regulatory T cells. Produced via immunoSEQ multiplex PCR; TCRdb's table is partial and in-frame only. The table shows about 70,000 clones, with 88% occurring only once. Sequenced: Tregs sorted from blood. All receptors come from a human donor in good health.

The table lists this clone with a few counts. DNA for the CDR3: TGTGCCAGCAGCGTAGACACGAGGAACACTGAAGCTTTCTTT. Amino acids: CASSVDTRNTEAFF. The genes are TRBV9 and TRBJ1-1; D ambiguous. The CDR3 has 14 residues. The V gene's germline CDR1 is SGDLS and CDR2 YYNGEE. Trimming removed 0 bases from V and 1 base from J, with 7 bases in between. The entire variable domain, with the rest obtained from reference TRBV9 and TRBJ1-1, is as follows: DSGVTQTPKHLITATGQRVTLRCSPRSGDLSVYWYQQSLDQGLQFLIQYYNGEERAKGNILERFSAQQFPDLHSELNLSSLELGDSALYFCASSVDTRNTEAFFGQGTRLTVV.

V usage is TRBV2 and J usage is TRBJ2-3; 9 positions match TRBD2. The CDR3 sequence is 16 residues long. Per the germline V gene, CDR1 is SNHLY and CDR2 is FYNNEI. The V segment lost 5 bases and the J segment 3 bases; nucleotides outside the gene matches: 9. CDR3 in DNA: TGTGCCAGCAGTTTGCTGGCTAGCGGGGCTACAGATACGCAGTATTTT. The encoded protein is CASSLLASGATDTQYF.

CDR3: CASRPRPDRARGYGYTF. Here the CDR3 DNA reads TGCGCCAGCAGGCCCAGACCGGACAGAGCAAGGGGCTATGGCTACACCTTC. The rearrangement joins TRBV5-1 to TRBJ1-2; possible D gene TRBD1, 6 bases. CDR3 size: 17 residues. Germline lookup yields CDR1 SGHRS and CDR2 YFSETQ. The V and J ends lost 5 bases and 4 bases respectively, with 24 bases between them.

The chain carries TRBV6-5 and TRBJ2-1; 15 bases are shared with TRBD2. Trimming cost V 2 bases and J 6 bases; bases outside gene matches: 2. This CDR3 comprises 16 residues. The V gene's germline CDR1 is MNHEY and CDR2 SVGAGI. The CDR3 sequence is CASSYTGLAGGNEQFF. The DNA of the CDR3 is TGTGCCAGCAGTTACACGGGACTAGCGGGAGGCAATGAGCAGTTCTTC.

This chain joins TRBV5-1 and TRBJ2-2, with 8 bases identical to TRBD2. The CDR3 sequence is 17 residues long. The germline gives CDR1 SGHRS, CDR2 YFSETQ. Trimming removed 3 bases from V and 3 bases from J; junction bases left unmatched: 10. In nucleotides, the CDR3 is TGCGCCAGCAGCTACCGGTTCGGGAGGGGCGACACCGGGGAGCTGTTTTTT. It translates to CASSYRFGRGDTGELFF.